This TCR beta chain originates from a study of cytomegalovirus exposure and HLA in healthy donors. The CDR3 is 13 amino acids. The germline gives CDR1 SGHRS, CDR2 YFSETQ. V shed 3 bases and J 5 bases; nucleotides not matched to a gene: 4. This PCR relied on a set of 60 Vbeta primers and 13 Jbeta primers. Clones were sequenced by immunoSEQ multiplex PCR, and TCRdb holds only the in-frame ones, with some missing. This sample's table reports 150,000 to 250,000 clones. This clonotype was sampled from a boy between 10 and 17 years old in good health and CMV-seronegative. Sequenced material: PBMCs. The chain employs TRBV5-1 and TRBJ2-5; 7 bases agree with TRBD2. The CDR3 coding sequence is TGCGCCAGCAGCTCCGGGAGGAGGGAGACCCAGTACTTC. Translation gives CASSSGRRETQYF.